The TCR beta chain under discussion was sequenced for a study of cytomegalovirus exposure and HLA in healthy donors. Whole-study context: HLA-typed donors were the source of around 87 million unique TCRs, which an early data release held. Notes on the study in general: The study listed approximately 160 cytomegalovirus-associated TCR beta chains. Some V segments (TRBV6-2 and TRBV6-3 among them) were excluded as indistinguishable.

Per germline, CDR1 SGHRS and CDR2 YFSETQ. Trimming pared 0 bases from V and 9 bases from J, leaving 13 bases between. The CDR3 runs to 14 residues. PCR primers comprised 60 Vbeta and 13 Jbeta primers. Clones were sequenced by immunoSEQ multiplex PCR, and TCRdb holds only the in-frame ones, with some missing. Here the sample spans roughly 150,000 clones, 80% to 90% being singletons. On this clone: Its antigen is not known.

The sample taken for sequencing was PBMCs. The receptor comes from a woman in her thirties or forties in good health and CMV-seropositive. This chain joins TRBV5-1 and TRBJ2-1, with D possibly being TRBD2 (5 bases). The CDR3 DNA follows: TGCGCCAGCAGCTTGGAGGGTAGCGAGGGTGAGCAGTTCTTC. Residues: CASSLEGSEGEQFF. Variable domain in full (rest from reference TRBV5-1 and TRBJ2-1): KAGVTQTPRYLIKTRGQQVTLSCSPISGHRSVSWYQQTPGQGLQFLFEYFSETQRNKGNFPGRFSGRQFSNSRSEMNVSTLELGDSALYLCASSLEGSEGEQFFGPGTRLTVL.